Given below is one TCR beta chain in context. This clonotype showed up many times. The clone's antigen remains unknown. Nothing much larger sits one base from this clone, and base qualities are not available. From the cysteine up to the phenylalanine, the CDR3 has a length of 14 residues. Solely the CDR3 DNA is kept, with 42 bases framed from the first base. CDR1 and CDR2, per the germline V gene (reference sequence), are DFQATT and SNEGSKA. Trimming removed 4 bases from V and 3 bases from J; the gene matches leave 6 bases unexplained. The data stem from a study of T-cell reconstitution after alpha-beta-depleted transplantation in children listed by TCRdb under 2016. Notes on the research overall: Using TCR repertoire profiling, the study quantitatively followed how T-cell immune reconstitution unfolded in children after TCRalphabeta/CD19-depleted allogeneic hematopoietic cell transplantation.

Receptor amplification or capture employed PCR. These reads were obtained on an Illumina HiSeq 2500. To normalize quantification of the TCRbeta repertoire, the TCR libraries were built with molecular barcoding that relied on unique molecular identifiers. TCRdb trimmed the raw reads at Q25, called clones with MiXCR and kept productive beta chains. Entries are consolidated by CDR3 protein sequence, retaining the most common genes and DNA. A total of 440,000 or so distinct CDR3 sequences appear in this sample, over 40% of them only once. Jointly, the top ten make up roughly a quarter of the sample. The treatment or condition label, as the study defines it: allogeneic hematopoietic cell transplantation with graft depleted of TCRalphabeta T cells and CD19 B cells. TCRalphabeta/CD19-depleted allogeneic hematopoietic cell grafts were given to the transplant recipients, all of whom were children. Study-wide conclusions, independent of this receptor: In some patients, the high TCRbeta diversity seen at day 60 was put down to recipient T cells and intrathymic progenitors that had survived conditioning. The apparently early recovery of alphabetaT-cell counts about two months after transplant reportedly depended on only several hundred rapidly expanded clones that came from non-depleted graft cells. Over subsequent months, a decline in hyperexpanded clone frequencies was noted, and after one year, T-cell counts and TCRbeta diversity were mostly ascribed to newly produced T cells.

Recombination connected TRBV20-1 to TRBJ1-5, with 7 bases in between that match TRBD1. The origin of this receptor is a girl aged 2 to 9 with aplastic anemia, due to receive a stem cell transplant. The sample here was PBMCs, taken before TCRalphabeta/CD19-depleted stem cell transplant. The sequenced DNA is TGCAGTGCTAAACGACAGGGTAACAATCAGCCCCAGCATTTT. The translation is CSAKRQGNNQPQHF.